Listed below are T cell receptor beta chains from one sample, sequenced in a study of blood T cell repertoires in COVID-19. Libraries were prepared by immunoSEQ multiplex PCR; TCRdb keeps only in-frame clonotypes and omits some of them. The sample records 200,000 or so clones, roughly 75% being singletons. Sequencing was performed on peripheral blood. Every receptor here comes from a woman between 65 and 79 years old with acute or convalescent COVID-19. The conserved cysteine and the conserved F or W are not part of the CDR3 here.

J: TRBJ2-7
V: TRBV4-1
CDR3: ASSQGRTGGYEQY

J: TRBJ1-1
V: TRBV19
CDR3: ASTPDRISGNTEAF

J: TRBJ1-1
V: TRBV5-1
CDR3: ASSAQGWNTEAF

J: TRBJ2-5
V: TRBV3-1/TRBV3-2
CDR3: ASSQVITSRQETQY

J: TRBJ2-2
V: TRBV10-1
CDR3: ASSEVGERTGELF

J: TRBJ2-2
V: TRBV28
CDR3: ASRKHPTGELF

J: TRBJ2-2
V: TRBV14
CDR3: ASSQREYTGELF

J: TRBJ1-6
V: TRBV4-1
CDR3: ASSQKTGARNSPLH

J: TRBJ1-5
V: TRBV3-1/TRBV3-2
CDR3: ASSHGQKKGNQPQH

J: TRBJ2-1
V: TRBV27
CDR3: ASSLSSVVYNEQF

J: TRBJ2-2
V: TRBV5-1
CDR3: ASNSDNTGELF

J: TRBJ2-3
V: TRBV30
CDR3: AWIGGDTQY

J: TRBJ2-3
V: TRBV2
CDR3: ASSILAGSPDTQY

J: TRBJ1-1
V: TRBV14
CDR3: ASSLQTGEAF

J: TRBJ2-3
V: TRBV29-1
CDR3: SATSGQRTDTQY

J: TRBJ2-5
V: TRBV18
CDR3: ASSPGGAETQY

J: TRBJ2-7
V: TRBV24-1
CDR3: ATSTPRRGNEQY

J: TRBJ2-2
V: TRBV30
CDR3: AWDLLGRQTGELF

J: TRBJ2-5
V: TRBV30
CDR3: AWSGSGGQETQY

J: TRBJ1-4
V: TRBV23-1
CDR3: ASTFQLSGNEKLF

J: TRBJ2-2
V: TRBV18
CDR3: ASSPLWTPNTGELF

J: TRBJ1-3
V: TRBV7-2
CDR3: ASSLRRAHSGNTIY

J: TRBJ1-6
V: TRBV6-4
CDR3: ASSADRGNSPLH

J: TRBJ2-7
V: TRBV5-1
CDR3: ASSFGSPYEQY

J: TRBJ1-5
V: TRBV15
CDR3: ATSGPDRAVNQPQH

J: TRBJ1-5
V: TRBV2
CDR3: ASSEGAGQPQH

J: TRBJ1-1
V: TRBV6-5
CDR3: ASSPRGVSNTEAF

J: TRBJ1-2
V: TRBV28
CDR3: ASSASGQGPSNYGYT

J: TRBJ2-3
V: TRBV7-3
CDR3: ASSLTGTTDTQY

J: TRBJ2-5
V: TRBV3-1/TRBV3-2
CDR3: ASSSTGGEETQY

J: TRBJ1-1
V: TRBV5-4
CDR3: ASSFPTGGGPNTEAF

J: TRBJ2-7
V: TRBV10-2
CDR3: ASSEQGATFHEQY

J: TRBJ1-1
V: TRBV19
CDR3: ASIAGYTEAF

J: TRBJ2-7
V: TRBV5-1
CDR3: ASSSIFTGTPTYEQY

J: TRBJ2-7
V: TRBV6-6
CDR3: ASSPEGAGGRNEQY

J: TRBJ2-7
V: TRBV3-1/TRBV3-2
CDR3: ASSHPGGYEQY

J: TRBJ1-2
V: TRBV16
CDR3: ASSQFGAANYGYT

J: TRBJ2-2
V: TRBV6-6
CDR3: ASSYSMGGGELF

J: TRBJ2-1
V: TRBV6-5
CDR3: ASTLTSGSYNEQF

J: TRBJ2-2
V: TRBV4-1
CDR3: ASSPLPGLAFLRNTGELF